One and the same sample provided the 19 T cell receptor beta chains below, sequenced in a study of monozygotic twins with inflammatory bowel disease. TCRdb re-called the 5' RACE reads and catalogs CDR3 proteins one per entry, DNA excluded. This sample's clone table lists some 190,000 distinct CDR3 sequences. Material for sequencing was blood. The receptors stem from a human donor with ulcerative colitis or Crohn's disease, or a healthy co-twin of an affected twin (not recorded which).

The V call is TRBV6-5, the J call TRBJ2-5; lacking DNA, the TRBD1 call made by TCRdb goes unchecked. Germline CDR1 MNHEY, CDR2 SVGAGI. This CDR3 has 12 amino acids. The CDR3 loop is CASGTGQETQYF.

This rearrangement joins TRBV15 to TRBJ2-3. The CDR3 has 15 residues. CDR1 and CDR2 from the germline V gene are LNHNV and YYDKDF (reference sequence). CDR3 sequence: CATSRDRGFTDTQYF. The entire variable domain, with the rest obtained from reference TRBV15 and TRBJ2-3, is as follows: DAMVIQNPRYQVTQFGKPVTLSCSQTLNHNVMYWYQQKSSQAPKLLFHYYDKDFNNEADTPDNFQSRRPNTSFCFLDIRSPGLGDTAMYLCATSRDRGFTDTQYFGPGTRLTVL.

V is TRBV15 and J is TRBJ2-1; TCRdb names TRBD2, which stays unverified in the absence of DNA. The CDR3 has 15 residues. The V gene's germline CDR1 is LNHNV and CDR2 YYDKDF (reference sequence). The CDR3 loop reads CATSRGWASGVEQFF.

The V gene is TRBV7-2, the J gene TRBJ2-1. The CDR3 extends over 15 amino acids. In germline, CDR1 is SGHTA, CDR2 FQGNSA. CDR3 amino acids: CASSLATDGNNEQFF.

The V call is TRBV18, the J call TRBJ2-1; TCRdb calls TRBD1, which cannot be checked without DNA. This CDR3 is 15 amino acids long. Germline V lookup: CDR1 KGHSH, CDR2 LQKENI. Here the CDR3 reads CASSPGTASGNEQFF.

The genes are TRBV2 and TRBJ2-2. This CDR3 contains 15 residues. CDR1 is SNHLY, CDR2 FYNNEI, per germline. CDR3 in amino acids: CASSLAGANTGEPFF.

The CDR3 reads CASSPRAELNTGELFF. The V gene is TRBV25-1, the J gene TRBJ2-2; TCRdb returns TRBD1, unconfirmable since there is no DNA. Looked up from germline, CDR1 is MGHDK and CDR2 is SYGVNS. This CDR3 region has 16 residues. Full variable domain (outside the CDR3, taken from reference TRBV25-1 and TRBJ2-2): EADIYQTPRYLVIGTGKKITLECSQTMGHDKMYWYQQDPGMELHLIHYSYGVNSTEKGDLSSESTVSRIRTEHFPLTLESARPSHTSQYLCASSPRAELNTGELFFGEGSRLTVL.

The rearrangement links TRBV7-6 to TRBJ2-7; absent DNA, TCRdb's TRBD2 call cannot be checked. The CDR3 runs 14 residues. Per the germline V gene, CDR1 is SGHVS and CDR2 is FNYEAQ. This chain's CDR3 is CASSAVSSSYEQYF. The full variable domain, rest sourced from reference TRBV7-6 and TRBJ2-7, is GAGVSQSPRYKVTKRGQDVALRCDPISGHVSLYWYRQALGQGPEFLTYFNYEAQQDKSGLPNDRFSAERPEGSISTLTIQRTEQRDSAMYRCASSAVSSSYEQYFGPGTRLTVT.

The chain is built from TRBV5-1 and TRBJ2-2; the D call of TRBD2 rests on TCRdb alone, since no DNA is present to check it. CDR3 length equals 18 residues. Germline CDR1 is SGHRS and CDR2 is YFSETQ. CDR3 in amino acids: CASSLGTSGPSNTGELFF.

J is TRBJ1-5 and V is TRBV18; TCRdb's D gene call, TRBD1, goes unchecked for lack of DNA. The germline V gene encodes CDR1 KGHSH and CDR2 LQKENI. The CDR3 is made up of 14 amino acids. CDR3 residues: CASSLNRANQPQHF.

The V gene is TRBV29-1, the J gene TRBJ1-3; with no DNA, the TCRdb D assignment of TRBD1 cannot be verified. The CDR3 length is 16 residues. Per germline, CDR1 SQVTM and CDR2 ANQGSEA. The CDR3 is CSVEVMSGGVRNTIYF.

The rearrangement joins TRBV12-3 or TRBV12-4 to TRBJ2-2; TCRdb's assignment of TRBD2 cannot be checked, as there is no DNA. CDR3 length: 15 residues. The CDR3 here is CASSIGTARTGELFF.

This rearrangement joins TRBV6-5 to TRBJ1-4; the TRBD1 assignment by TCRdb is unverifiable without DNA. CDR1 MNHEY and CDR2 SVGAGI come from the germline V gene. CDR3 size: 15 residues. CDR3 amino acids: CASSYMWAANEKLFF.

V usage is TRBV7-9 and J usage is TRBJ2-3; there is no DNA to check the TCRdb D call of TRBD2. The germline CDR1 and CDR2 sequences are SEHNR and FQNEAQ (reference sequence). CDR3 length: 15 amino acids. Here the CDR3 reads CASTRLAGFTDTQYF.

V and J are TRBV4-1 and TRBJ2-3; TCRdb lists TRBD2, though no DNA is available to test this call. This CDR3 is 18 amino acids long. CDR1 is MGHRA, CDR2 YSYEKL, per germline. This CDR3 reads CASSQERLAGGRRDTQYF.

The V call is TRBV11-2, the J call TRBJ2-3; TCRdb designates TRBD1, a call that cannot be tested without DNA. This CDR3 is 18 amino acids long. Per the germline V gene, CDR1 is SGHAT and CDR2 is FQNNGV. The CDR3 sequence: CASSLNRGSGYLTDTQYF.

The CDR3 is CASSQGPGQGSNQPQHF. The chain links TRBV4-1 to TRBJ1-5; TCRdb proposes TRBD1, but this gene call is untestable without DNA. The germline CDR1 and CDR2 sequences are MGHRA and YSYEKL. This CDR3 is 17 amino acids long.

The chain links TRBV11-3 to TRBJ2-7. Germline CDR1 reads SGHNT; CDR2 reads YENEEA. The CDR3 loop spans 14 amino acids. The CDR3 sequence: CASSSAILGYEQYF. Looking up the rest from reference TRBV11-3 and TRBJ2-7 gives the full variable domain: EAGVVQSPRYKIIEKKQPVAFWCNPISGHNTLYWYLQNLGQGPELLIRYENEEAVDDSQLPKDRFSAERLKGVDSTLKIQPAELGDSAVYLCASSSAILGYEQYFGPGTRLTVT.

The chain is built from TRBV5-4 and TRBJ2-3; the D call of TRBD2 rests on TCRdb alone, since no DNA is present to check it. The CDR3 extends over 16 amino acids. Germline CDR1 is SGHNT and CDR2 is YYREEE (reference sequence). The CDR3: CASSLVLRGGTDTQYF.